This T cell receptor (beta chain) was recorded in a study of cytomegalovirus exposure and HLA in healthy donors. Study-level information: From HLA-typed donors, an early data release held around 85 million unique TCRs. Within the Caucasian-associated ancestry cluster were around 81% of the roughly 430 genotyped donors.

Amplification used 60 Vbeta primers and 13 Jbeta primers. Measured with immunoSEQ multiplex PCR; TCRdb has only the in-frame clones, and not every one. The sample holds about 85,000 clones, roughly 80% seen once. Study-wide findings and caveats: The productive fraction for most TCR beta V segments was about 87% or about 30% in an earlier analysis. A reported reduction in N-insertions relative to the 666-donor mean was seen in an Asian-associated ancestry cluster in a later analysis.

The V end was cut by 9 bases, the J end by 0 bases, with 5 bases between. Germline V gene data show CDR1 as MDHEN and CDR2 as SYDVKM. This CDR3 is 11 amino acids long. This clone was counted between two and nine times. Its antigen is currently unknown. The sample was PBMCs. This TCR came from a boy between 10 and 17 years old in good health and CMV-seronegative. V gene TRBV28 combines with J gene TRBJ1-1, with D hard to call. CDR3 in amino acids: CASLMNTEAFF. The DNA of the CDR3 is TGTGCCAGTCTTATGAACACTGAAGCTTTCTTT.